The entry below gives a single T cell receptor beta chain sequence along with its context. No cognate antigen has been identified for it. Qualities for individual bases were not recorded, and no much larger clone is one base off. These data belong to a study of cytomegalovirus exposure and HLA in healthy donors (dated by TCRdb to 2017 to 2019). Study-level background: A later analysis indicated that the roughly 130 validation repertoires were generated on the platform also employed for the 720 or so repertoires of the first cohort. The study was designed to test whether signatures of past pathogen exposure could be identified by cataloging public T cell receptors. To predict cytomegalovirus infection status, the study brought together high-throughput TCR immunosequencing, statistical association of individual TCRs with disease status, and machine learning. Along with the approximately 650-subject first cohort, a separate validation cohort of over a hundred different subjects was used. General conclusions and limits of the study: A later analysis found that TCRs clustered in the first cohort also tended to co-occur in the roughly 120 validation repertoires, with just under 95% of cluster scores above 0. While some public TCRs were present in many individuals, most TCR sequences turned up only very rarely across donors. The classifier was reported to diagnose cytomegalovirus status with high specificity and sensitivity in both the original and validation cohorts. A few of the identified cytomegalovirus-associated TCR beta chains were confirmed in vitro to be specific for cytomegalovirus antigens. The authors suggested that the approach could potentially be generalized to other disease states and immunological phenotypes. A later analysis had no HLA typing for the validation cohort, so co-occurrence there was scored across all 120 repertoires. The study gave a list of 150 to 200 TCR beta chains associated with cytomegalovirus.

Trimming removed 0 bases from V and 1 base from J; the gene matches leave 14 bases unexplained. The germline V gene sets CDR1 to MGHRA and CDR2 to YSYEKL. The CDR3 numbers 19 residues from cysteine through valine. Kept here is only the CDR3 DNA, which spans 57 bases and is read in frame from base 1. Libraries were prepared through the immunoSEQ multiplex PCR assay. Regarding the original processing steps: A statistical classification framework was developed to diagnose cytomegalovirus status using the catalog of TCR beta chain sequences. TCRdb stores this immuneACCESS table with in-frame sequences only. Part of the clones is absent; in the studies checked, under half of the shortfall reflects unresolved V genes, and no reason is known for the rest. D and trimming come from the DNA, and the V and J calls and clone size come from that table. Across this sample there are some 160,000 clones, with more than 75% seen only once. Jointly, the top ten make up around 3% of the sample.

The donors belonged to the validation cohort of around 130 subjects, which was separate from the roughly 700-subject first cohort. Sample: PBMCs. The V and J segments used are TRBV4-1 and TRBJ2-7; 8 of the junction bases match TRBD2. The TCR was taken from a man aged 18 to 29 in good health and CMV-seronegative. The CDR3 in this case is CASSQDWSGGEDLSYEQYV. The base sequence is TGCGCCAGCAGCCAAGATTGGTCCGGGGGGGAAGACTTATCCTACGAGCAGTACGTC.